The sequence of this T cell receptor beta chain was determined in a study of shared clonotypes between healthy human individuals. This CDR3 comprises 14 residues. Germline-derived CDR1 and CDR2 are SEHNR and FQNEAQ (reference sequence). Trimming took 4 bases from V and 2 from J, leaving 10 bases between them. Assay used: immunoSEQ multiplex PCR; TCRdb lists only in-frame clones, some missing. The sample holds about 2.2 million clones, 90% to 95% seen once. CD8 cells regarded as naive lacked CD45RO, were positively chosen for CCR7, and omitted terminally differentiated effector memory CD45RA+ cells. The origin of this receptor is a man between 18 and 29 years old in good health. Some clones in this sample may be carry-over from other donors' samples. Input material: naive CD8+ T cells from PBMCs. The chain has TRBV7-9 and TRBJ2-3, with D unclear. CDR3 protein: CASSSVTYTDTQYF. For the CDR3, the DNA is TGTGCCAGCAGCTCGGTGACTTACACAGATACGCAGTATTTT. The entire variable domain, with the rest obtained from reference TRBV7-9 and TRBJ2-3, is as follows: DTGVSQNPRHKITKRGQNVTFRCDPISEHNRLYWYRQTLGQGPEFLTYFQNEAQLEKSRLLSDRFSAERPKGSFSTLEIQRTEQGDSAMYLCASSSVTYTDTQYFGPGTRLTVL.